This entry is about one T cell receptor (beta chain). Its target is not known. The data derive from a study of molecular identifiers for immune sequencing clone quantification. Study-level findings and limits: Under 1% of molecules in naive cells, but over 97% of effector molecules, belonged to clones above 20 RNA copies.

Libraries of bulk TCR were made by previously described methods (with listed TCR primers). TCRdb redid the calling of the PCR reads with MiXCR, one entry per CDR3 protein. The sample includes 50,000 to 65,000 distinct CDR3 sequences, about 25% seen only once; the top ten take under 2%. Germline loops: CDR1 SQVTM, CDR2 ANQGSEA. This CDR3 has 13 amino acids. V shed 5 bases, J shed 7 bases, and the junction held 5 bases outside the gene matches. This rearrangement joins TRBV29-1 to TRBJ2-2, with 9 bases lining up with TRBD2. The sequence came from a human donor in good health. Some libraries in this study had Jurkat cell RNA spiked in. Sample: naive CD8+ T cells from blood, with Jurkat cell RNA spiked in. Subset specified: FACS-sorted CD8+CD4-CCR7+CD45RA+ naive T cells. The CDR3 reads CSVTSGRGGELFF. The CDR3 DNA reads as TGCAGCGTTACTAGCGGGCGAGGCGGGGAGCTGTTTTTT.